These 21 T cell receptor beta chains were all obtained from the same sample, sequenced in a study of technical replicates of blood from a handful of donors. Produced via immunoSEQ multiplex PCR; TCRdb's table is partial and in-frame only. The data hold approximately 64,000 clones, with approximately 83% observed a single time. Sequenced sample: PBMCs. The origin of the receptors is a human donor in good health. Some clones in this sample may be carry-over from other donors' samples.

This sequence joins TRBV9 and TRBJ2-7; 9 positions match TRBD1. V shed 3 bases and J 7 bases; nucleotides not matched to a gene: 11. Germline loops: CDR1 SGDLS, CDR2 YYNGEE. The length of the CDR3 is 15 residues. The CDR3 sequence: CASSASGTGLGEQYF. CDR3 nucleotide sequence: TGTGCCAGCAGCGCCTCCGGGACAGGGCTGGGTGAGCAGTACTTC.

The V and J genes are TRBV7-2 and TRBJ1-2; 8 bases agree with TRBD1. This CDR3 has 15 residues. With V trimmed by 6 bases and J by 7 bases, 13 bases remained unmatched. The V gene's germline CDR1 is SGHTA and CDR2 FQGNSA. The chain's CDR3 is CASRPSTGVEGGYTF. The DNA of the CDR3 is TGTGCCAGCAGACCCTCGACAGGGGTCGAAGGTGGCTACACCTTC.

The V call is TRBV30, the J call TRBJ2-7; 9 bases agree with TRBD2. Germline CDR1 is GTSNPN and CDR2 is SVGIG (reference sequence). The J segment lost 4 bases and the V segment lost 4 bases, leaving 14 bases of the junction unmatched. This CDR3 is built from 16 residues. This CDR3 is CAWNRGGSGRNYEQYF. In DNA form, the CDR3 reads TGTGCCTGGAATAGGGGCGGTAGCGGGAGAAATTACGAGCAGTACTTC.

This clone is a singleton in its sample. The chain uses TRBV2 and TRBJ2-6; no definite D call. V lost 8 bases, J lost 1 base, and 9 bases lay in between. The germline V gene encodes CDR1 SNHLY and CDR2 FYNNEI. The CDR3 runs to 14 residues. CDR3 nucleotide sequence: TGTGCCAGCCGCGGAATATCTGGGGCCAACGTCCTGACTTTC. Translated, it gives CASRGISGANVLTF.

The V call is TRBV6-1, the J call TRBJ1-4; TRBD1 is a possible D gene (5 bases). Germline CDR1 and CDR2: MNHNS and SASEGT. CDR3 length: 16 amino acids. V lost 4 bases and J lost 7, with 19 bases in between. CDR3 residues: CASSVNSQGFGEKLFF. The CDR3 bases are TGTGCCAGCAGTGTAAATTCTCAGGGCTTCGGTGAAAAACTGTTTTTT.

This chain links TRBV29-1 with TRBJ2-1; D may be TRBD2 (6 bases). Trimming shortened V by 4 bases and J by 3 bases, and 13 bases separated the two germline ends. The CDR3 contains 14 residues. CDR1 SQVTM and CDR2 ANQGSEA come from the germline V gene. CDR3 protein: CSVAAGMDYNEQFF. DNA of the CDR3: TGCAGCGTTGCGGCGGGGATGGACTACAATGAGCAGTTCTTC.

The chain is built from TRBV4-3 and TRBJ2-7, with D tentatively TRBD2 (6 bases). This CDR3 is 16 amino acids long. CDR1 is LGHNA and CDR2 is YSLEER in the germline V gene. With 1 base removed from V and 0 bases from J, the gap between germline ends came to 13 bases. CDR3 in DNA: TGCGCCAGCAGCCAAGTGTTTGGGGGGAGCTCCTACGAGCAGTACTTC. Amino acids: CASSQVFGGSSYEQYF.

The chain links TRBV4-2 to TRBJ1-3; perhaps TRBD1 as D (5 bases). Trimming cost V 0 bases and J 0 bases, with 18 bases left between them. Germline CDR1 and CDR2: LGHNA and YNFKEQ. The CDR3 has 19 residues. The CDR3 DNA reads TGTGCCAGCAGCCAAGATACGAAGCTAGGGCAGGGCTCTGGAAACACCATATATTTT. Translated, it gives CASSQDTKLGQGSGNTIYF.

The V call is TRBV6-1, the J call TRBJ1-5; D remains ambiguous. V was pared by 1 base and J by 0 bases, with 7 bases between. The CDR3 spans 15 residues. Germline V lookup: CDR1 MNHNS, CDR2 SASEGT. CDR3 sequence (DNA): TGTGCCAGCAGTGAAGTCCCACTTAGCAATCAGCCCCAGCATTTT. Translated, it gives CASSEVPLSNQPQHF.

The chain employs TRBV5-1 and TRBJ2-3, with 8 bases matching TRBD2. V dropped 0 bases and J dropped 3; count of bases not matched to a gene: 6. Looked up from germline, CDR1 is SGHRS and CDR2 is YFSETQ. This CDR3 has 16 residues. The CDR3 spells CASSLEGSGRTDTQYF. CDR3 nucleotides: TGCGCCAGCAGCTTGGAGGGGAGCGGGAGAACAGATACGCAGTATTTT.

This chain links TRBV5-1 with TRBJ1-2; possibly TRBD1 for D (5 bases). V was clipped by 0 bases and J by 6 bases, with 15 bases between them. Per germline, CDR1 SGHRS and CDR2 YFSETQ. The CDR3 has 15 amino acids. The DNA of the CDR3 is TGCGCCAGCAGCTTGGGTGGCGAGACAGCTCATGGCTACACCTTC. Translated, it gives CASSLGGETAHGYTF.

This chain uses TRBV4-3 with TRBJ2-1; 7 positions match TRBD1. The CDR3 has 15 amino acids. The germline CDR1 and CDR2 sequences are LGHNA and YSLEER. The V segment lost 1 base and the J segment 3 bases; nucleotides outside the gene matches: 3. DNA for the CDR3: TGCGCCAGCAGCCAAGGTGACAGGGACTACAATGAGCAGTTCTTC. Amino acid sequence: CASSQGDRDYNEQFF.

The rearrangement uses TRBV28 and TRBJ2-7; 7 bases are shared with TRBD1. The CDR3 extends over 15 amino acids. CDR1 and CDR2 (germline): MDHEN, SYDVKM. Losses at the gene ends were 6 bases for V and 2 bases for J; bases not matched to a gene: 10. The CDR3 region is CASSQTRDRTYEQYF. The DNA for the CDR3 is TGTGCCAGCAGCCAGACCCGGGACAGAACCTACGAGCAGTACTTC.

The chain links TRBV21-1 to TRBJ1-5; TRBD1 is the table's D call, not checked against the DNA. TRBV21-1 corresponds to a pseudogene. The CDR3 length is 16 residues. The CDR3 region is CASSIGQGMGNQPQHF. CDR3 coding DNA: TGTGCCAGCAGCATAGGTCAGGGAATGGGCAATCAGCCCCAGCATTTT.

The CDR3 loop reads CASSSQGAWYEQYF. For the CDR3, the DNA is TGCGCCAGCAGCTCACAGGGGGCCTGGTACGAGCAGTACTTC. This chain joins TRBV5-1 and TRBJ2-7; 9 bases map to TRBD1. Trimming at V came to 3 bases and at J to 4 bases, leaving 5 bases not matched to a gene. Per the germline V gene, CDR1 is SGHRS and CDR2 is YFSETQ. This CDR3 region has 14 residues. Drawing the rest from reference TRBV5-1 and TRBJ2-7, the complete variable domain is KAGVTQTPRYLIKTRGQQVTLSCSPISGHRSVSWYQQTPGQGLQFLFEYFSETQRNKGNFPGRFSGRQFSNSRSEMNVSTLELGDSALYLCASSSQGAWYEQYFGPGTRLTVT.

The V call is TRBV5-8, the J call TRBJ1-2, with D uncertain. The germline gives CDR1 SGHTS, CDR2 YDEGEE. Trimming took 0 bases from V and 5 from J, leaving 5 bases between them. The CDR3 is 12 amino acids. The CDR3 here is CASSLAVYGYTF. Here the CDR3 DNA reads TGTGCCAGCAGCTTGGCGGTTTATGGCTACACCTTC.

V is TRBV15 and J is TRBJ2-1, with a possible D match to TRBD2 (6 bases). The V end was cut by 4 bases, the J end by 2 bases, with 15 bases between. There are 16 residues in the CDR3. The V gene's germline CDR1 is LNHNV and CDR2 YYDKDF (reference sequence). The CDR3 sequence: CATSTPGTYAYNEQFF. The CDR3 region has the DNA TGTGCCACCAGCACTCCCGGGACTTATGCCTACAATGAGCAGTTCTTC.

CDR3 bases: TGTGCCAGCAGCGTAGGGACTAGCGGCACAGATACGCAGTATTTT. Protein sequence: CASSVGTSGTDTQYF. This sequence joins TRBV9 and TRBJ2-3, with 9 bases aligning to TRBD2. Germline assignment: CDR1 SGDLS and CDR2 YYNGEE. Trimming at V came to 0 bases and at J to 1 base, leaving 0 bases not matched to a gene. The CDR3 totals 15 residues.

The chain combines TRBV4-3 with TRBJ1-2; D is undetermined. The V gene lost 1 base and the J gene lost 5 bases, with 14 bases spanning the gap. CDR1 is LGHNA and CDR2 is YSLEER in the germline V gene. The CDR3 consists of 15 residues. CDR3: CASSQAQGAIYGYTF. CDR3 coding DNA: TGCGCCAGCAGCCAAGCTCAAGGAGCAATTTATGGCTACACCTTC.

This clone was seen only a few times. This sequence joins TRBV5-1 and TRBJ2-3; D is possibly TRBD2 (7 bases). Trimming shortened V by 6 bases and J by 2 bases, and 19 bases separated the two germline ends. Germline CDR1 SGHRS, CDR2 YFSETQ. There are 16 residues in the CDR3. CDR3 sequence reads: CASIEGGGSFTDTQYF. CDR3 nucleotide sequence: TGCGCCAGCATTGAGGGCGGGGGCTCCTTCACAGATACGCAGTATTTT.

This clone appeared a single time. The chain combines TRBV19 with TRBJ1-3, with 7 bases fitting TRBD1. V was clipped by 6 bases and J by 0 bases; unmatched bases: 2. This CDR3 spans 14 amino acids. Germline CDR1 and CDR2: LNHDA and SQIVND (reference sequence). As DNA, the CDR3 is TGTGCCAGTAGCAGGGGGAGCTCTGGAAACACCATATATTTT. Amino acids: CASSRGSSGNTIYF.